The 2 T cell receptor beta chains in this list originate from one sample, sequenced in a study of CD4 and CD8 cells across lung adenocarcinoma regions. MiXCR was run by TCRdb on the PCR reads, yielding one entry per CDR3 protein. The sample includes 20,000 to 25,000 distinct CDR3 sequences, around 50% of them seen just once. Sequencing was done on a sample of CD4+ T cells from the center of a lung tumor. The receptor source for this set is a male donor with lung adenocarcinoma. The CD4 and CD8 labels of this study may be unreliable.

This clonotype was found many times. The chain links TRBV7-3 to TRBJ2-3; 7 bases align to TRBD1. V lost 8 bases to trimming and J lost 4 bases; unmatched junction nucleotides: 6. This CDR3 region has 13 residues. Germline CDR1 and CDR2: SGHTA and FQGTGA. The CDR3 region has the DNA TGTGCCAGCGGTAGGGGGCCGGCAGATACGCAGTATTTT. It specifies CASGRGPADTQYF.

This clonotype came up many times. V is TRBV6-1 and J is TRBJ1-4, with TRBD1 identical over 7 bases. With V trimmed by 10 bases and J by 4 bases, 9 bases remained unmatched. Germline values: CDR1 MNHNS, CDR2 SASEGT. The CDR3 spans 14 residues. CDR3 nucleotide sequence: TGTGCCACCCAAGGGGGACAGATTAATGAAAAACTGTTTTTT. Translating gives CATQGGQINEKLFF.